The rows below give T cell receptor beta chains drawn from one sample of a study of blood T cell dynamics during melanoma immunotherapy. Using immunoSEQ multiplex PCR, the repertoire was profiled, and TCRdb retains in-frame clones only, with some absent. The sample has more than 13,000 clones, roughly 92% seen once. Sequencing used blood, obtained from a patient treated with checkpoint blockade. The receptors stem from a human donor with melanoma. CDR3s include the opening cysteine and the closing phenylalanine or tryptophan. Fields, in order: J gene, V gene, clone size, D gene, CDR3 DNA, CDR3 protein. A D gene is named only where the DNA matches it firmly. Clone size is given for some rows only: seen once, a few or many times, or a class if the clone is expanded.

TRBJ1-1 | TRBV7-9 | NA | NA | TGTGCCAGCAGCGAGGGACGATACACTGAAGCTTTCTTT | CASSEGRYTEAFF
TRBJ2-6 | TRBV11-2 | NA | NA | TGTGCCAGCATACCGATGGTGACCGGGGCCAACGTCCTGACTTTC | CASIPMVTGANVLTF
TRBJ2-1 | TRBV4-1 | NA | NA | TGCGCCAGCAGCCAAGAATTTACCTGGACAGTCTCCTACAATGAGCAGTTCTTC | CASSQEFTWTVSYNEQFF
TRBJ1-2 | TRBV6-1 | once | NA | TGTGCCAGCAGTGACCCCAGAGCTAACTATGGCTACACCTTC | CASSDPRANYGYTF
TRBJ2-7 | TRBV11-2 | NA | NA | TGTGCCAGCAGCCGGGGTCCTAGCTCCTACGAGCAGTACTTC | CASSRGPSSYEQYF
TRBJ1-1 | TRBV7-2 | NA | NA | TGTGCCAGCAGCGTCGCGTCGAACACTGAAGCTTTCTTT | CASSVASNTEAFF
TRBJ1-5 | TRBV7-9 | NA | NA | TGTGCCAGCAGCTTAGAGGGTTATCAGCCCCAGCATTTT | CASSLEGYQPQHF
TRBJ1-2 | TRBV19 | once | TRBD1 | TGTGCCAGTAGTCCCGTTGGAGGGGGCAGGGACTATGGCTACACCTTC | CASSPVGGGRDYGYTF
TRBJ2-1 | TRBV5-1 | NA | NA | TGCGCCAGCAGCTCAACGCCGGGACCCATGGACAATGAGCAGTTCTTC | CASSSTPGPMDNEQFF
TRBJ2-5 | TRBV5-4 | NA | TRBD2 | TGTGCCAGCAGCCAAGGGACTAGCGGGGGCCCCAACCGAGAGACCCAGTACTTC | CASSQGTSGGPNRETQYF
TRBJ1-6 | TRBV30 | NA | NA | TGTGCCTGGACCAGAAGGGAGGATTCACCCCTCCACTTT | CAWTRREDSPLHF
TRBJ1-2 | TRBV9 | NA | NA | TGTGCCAGCAGCGTAGATTTAGGCGGAGTCTATGGCTACACCTTC | CASSVDLGGVYGYTF
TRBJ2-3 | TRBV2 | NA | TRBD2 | TGTGCCAGCAGGGGGAGGGGCACAGATACGCAGTATTTT | CASRGRGTDTQYF
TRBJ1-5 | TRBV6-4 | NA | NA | TGTGCCAGCAGTCAGGACCCAGTCGGGCAGCCCCAGCATTTT | CASSQDPVGQPQHF
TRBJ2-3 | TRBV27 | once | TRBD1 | TGTGCCAGCAGGAACAGGGGGATTTTCACAGATACGCAGTATTTT | CASRNRGIFTDTQYF
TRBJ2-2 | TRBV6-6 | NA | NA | TGTGCCAGCAGTTACTCGACCGGGGGCGCCGGGGAGCTGTTTTTT | CASSYSTGGAGELFF
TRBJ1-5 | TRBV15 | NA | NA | TGTGCCACCAGCAGAGAATCCGCGGGGAATAGCAATCAGCCCCAGCATTTT | CATSRESAGNSNQPQHF
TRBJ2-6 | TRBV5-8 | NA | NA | TGTGCCAGCAGCTCGAACTCTGGGGCCAACGTCCTGACTTTC | CASSSNSGANVLTF
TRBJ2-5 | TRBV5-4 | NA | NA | TGTGCCAGCAGCTTGGCCTTGGCAGGGGATAACCAAGAGACCCAGTACTTC | CASSLALAGDNQETQYF
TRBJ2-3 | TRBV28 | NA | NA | TGTGCCAGCAGTGCCTGGAAGGGTGGCACAGATACGCAGTATTTT | CASSAWKGGTDTQYF
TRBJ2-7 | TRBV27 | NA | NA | TGTGCCAGCAGCCGGAACAGGGATGAGCAGTACTTC | CASSRNRDEQYF
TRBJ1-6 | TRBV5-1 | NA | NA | TGCGCCAGCAGCTTGGTGGGGGGTCCCTATAATTCACCCCTCCACTTT | CASSLVGGPYNSPLHF
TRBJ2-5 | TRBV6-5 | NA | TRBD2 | TGTGCCAGCAGTTCCGCCGGGACTAGCGGAGAGACCCAGTACTTC | CASSSAGTSGETQYF
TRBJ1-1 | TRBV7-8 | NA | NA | TGTGCCAGCAGCTTAGTGCCGCGGAACACTGAAGCTTTCTTT | CASSLVPRNTEAFF
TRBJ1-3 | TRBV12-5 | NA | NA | TGTGCTAGTGGTTTGGGGGCGGCGGGTGGAAACACCATATATTTT | CASGLGAAGGNTIYF
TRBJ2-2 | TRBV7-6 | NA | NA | TGTGCCAGCAGCTTAGCCCCCAGGGGCCAGAACACCGGGGAGCTGTTTTTT | CASSLAPRGQNTGELFF
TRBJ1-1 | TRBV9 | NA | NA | TGTGCCAGCAGCGTTACAGGATCGTCCGAAGCTTTCTTT | CASSVTGSSEAFF
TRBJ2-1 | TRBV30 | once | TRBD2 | TGTGCCTGGAGGAGCGCGGGGGGCCGGACCCGCAATGAGCAGTTCTTC | CAWRSAGGRTRNEQFF
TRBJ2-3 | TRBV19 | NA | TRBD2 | TGTGCCAGTGCTTTGCTAGCGGGGGGCCCAGATACGCAGTATTTT | CASALLAGGPDTQYF
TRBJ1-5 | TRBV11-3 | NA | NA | TGTGCCAGCAGCTACGGACTGAATCAGCCCCAGCATTTT | CASSYGLNQPQHF
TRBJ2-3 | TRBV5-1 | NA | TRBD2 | TGCGCCAGCAGCTCGGGACTAGCGGGAGGGCGGGGCACAGATACGCAGTATTTT | CASSSGLAGGRGTDTQYF
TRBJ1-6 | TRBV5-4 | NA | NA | TGTGCCAGCAGCTTGAGTCAGCCAAATTCACCCCTCCACTTT | CASSLSQPNSPLHF
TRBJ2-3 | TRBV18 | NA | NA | TGTGCCAGCTCACCAGTGGCAGATACGCAGTATTTT | CASSPVADTQYF
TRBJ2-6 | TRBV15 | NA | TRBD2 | TGTGCCACTTCGGGAGGGGGCTCTGGGGCCAACGTCCTGACTTTC | CATSGGGSGANVLTF
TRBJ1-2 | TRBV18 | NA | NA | TGTGCCAGCTCACCTCTCGACAGGATCGGGGACTATGGCTACACCTTC | CASSPLDRIGDYGYTF
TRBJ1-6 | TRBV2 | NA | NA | TGTGCCAGCAGGCTACAGGGATCGGGGAATTCACCCCTCCACTTT | CASRLQGSGNSPLHF
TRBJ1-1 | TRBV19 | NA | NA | TGTGCCAGTAGTAGTGGGAATTCTATGAACACTGAAGCTTTCTTT | CASSSGNSMNTEAFF